The clone carrying this T cell receptor (beta chain) has just one count. Its antigen is unknown. This sample was taken from a study of long-term antiretroviral therapy in people with HIV. Study-level information: First collections came about a decade before the 2015 immediate-ART recommendation. Study conclusions and caveats: Although diversity increased after ART, it remained lower than in transplant donor controls. HIV repertoires had narrower CDR3 length ranges than controls.

There were about 1-11 million cryopreserved PBMC in the samples before DNA extraction. At the survey level, the v3.0 immunoSEQ assay was run. The method was immunoSEQ multiplex PCR; TCRdb's version includes in-frame clones alone and lacks a portion of them. The table includes around 29,000 clones, roughly 80% detected once. The CDR3 has 12 residues. Germline V gene data show CDR1 as LNHNV and CDR2 as YYDKDF (reference sequence). Trimming stripped 4 bases from V and 5 bases from J, with 7 bases between. The chain joins TRBV15 to TRBJ2-3; weak D call: TRBD1 (5 bases). The origin of this receptor is a man aged 35 to 55 with HIV. The sequencing used unsorted PBMCs, collected 0.3 years after starting antiretroviral therapy. The CDR3, as DNA: TGTGCCACCAGCAACAGGAGAGATACGCAGTATTTT. Translated: CATSNRRDTQYF.